What follows is one T cell receptor beta chain and its context. This sample was taken from a study of blood T cell repertoires in COVID-19. Original processing methods: Using reference gene primer amplification, nucleated cell counts were estimated. Sequenced by immunoSEQ multiplex PCR; TCRdb stores in-frame clones only, minus some. V, J and clone size are taken as reported in that table, and D and trimming were inferred from the DNA itself. The table includes about 110,000 clones, less than 75% detected once. The CDR3 is 13 amino acids. Germline V gives CDR1 MNHEY, CDR2 SVGEGT. The V end was cut by 5 bases, the J end by 12 bases, with 16 bases between.

V is TRBV6-2 or TRBV6-3 and J is TRBJ1-4; D is undetermined. The sequence was collected from a woman between 40 and 50 years old with acute or convalescent COVID-19. The material sequenced was peripheral blood. Here the CDR3 reads CASSARTKLELFF. The CDR3 DNA reads TGTGCCAGCAGTGCGCGGACTAAACTGGAACTGTTTTTT.